Included here is one T cell receptor (beta chain) sequence, with context. The CDR3 is 16 residues long. The V segment lost 5 bases and the J segment 0 bases; nucleotides outside the gene matches: 10. Germline V lookup: CDR1 SEHNR, CDR2 FQNEAQ (reference sequence). These data come from a study of somatic mutations in cytotoxic T cells in rheumatoid arthritis. Some clones are missing from TCRdb's copy, which holds only in-frame ones; the method was immunoSEQ multiplex PCR. The data show some 19,000 clones, around four fifths seen once. Isolation of the CD4+ and CD8+ populations was accomplished via positive magnetic bead selection, with purity assessed by flow cytometry.

This receptor was obtained from a man aged 18-30 years with rheumatoid arthritis. J is TRBJ2-7 and V is TRBV7-9; 7 bases match TRBD2. The sample consisted of CD8+ T cells sorted from blood. The CDR3 protein is CASSAALGGSSYEQYF. As DNA, the CDR3 is TGTGCCAGCAGCGCAGCCTTGGGGGGGAGCTCCTACGAGCAGTACTTC.